The present entry profiles one T cell receptor beta chain with its context. The antigen is undetermined. The record originates from a study of tumor-infiltrating lymphocytes in localized non-small cell lung cancer. Looked up from germline, CDR1 is ENHRY and CDR2 is SYGVKD. The V end was cut by 2 bases, the J end by 5 bases, with 4 bases between. The CDR3 covers 11 residues. The table came from immunoSEQ multiplex PCR; TCRdb's copy has only in-frame clones and leaves some out. The sample includes over 12,000 clones, 65% to 90% of them seen just once. Points from the study as a whole: Not all patients were TCR sequenced, owing to tissue quantity. Compared with uninvolved lung, tumors showed higher T cell infiltration by TCRbeta sequencing.

The chain carries TRBV10-3 and TRBJ2-7; D uncertain. The source is a human donor with non-small cell lung cancer. The sequenced material came from lung tumor tissue. The CDR3 loop is CAISEIDEQYF. In DNA form, the CDR3 reads TGTGCCATCAGTGAGATCGACGAGCAGTACTTC.